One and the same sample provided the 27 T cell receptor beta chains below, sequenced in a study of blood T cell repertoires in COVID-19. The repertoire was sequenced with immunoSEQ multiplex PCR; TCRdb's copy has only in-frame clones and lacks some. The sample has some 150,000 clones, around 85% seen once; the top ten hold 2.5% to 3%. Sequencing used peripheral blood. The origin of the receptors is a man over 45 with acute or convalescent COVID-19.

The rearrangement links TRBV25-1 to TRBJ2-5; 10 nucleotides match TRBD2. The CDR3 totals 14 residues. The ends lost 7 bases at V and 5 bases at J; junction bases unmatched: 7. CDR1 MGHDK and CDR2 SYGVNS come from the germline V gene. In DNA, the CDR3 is TGTGCCAGCACTGGAAGCGGGGGGGCGGAGACCCAGTACTTC. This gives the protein CASTGSGGAETQYF.

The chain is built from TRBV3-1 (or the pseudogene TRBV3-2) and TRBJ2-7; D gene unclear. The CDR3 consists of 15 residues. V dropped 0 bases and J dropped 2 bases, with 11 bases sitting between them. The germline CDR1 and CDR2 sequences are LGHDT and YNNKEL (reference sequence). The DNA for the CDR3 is TGTGCCAGCAGCCAAGAATTCCTAGTTACCTACGAGCAGTACTTC. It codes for CASSQEFLVTYEQYF.

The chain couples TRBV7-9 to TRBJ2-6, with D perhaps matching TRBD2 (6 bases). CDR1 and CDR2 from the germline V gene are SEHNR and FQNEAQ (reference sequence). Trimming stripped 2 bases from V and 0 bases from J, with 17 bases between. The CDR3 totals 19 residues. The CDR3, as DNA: TGTGCCAGCAGCTTACGTCTGGCTAGCGTACACTCTGGGGCCAACGTCCTGACTTTC. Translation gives CASSLRLASVHSGANVLTF.

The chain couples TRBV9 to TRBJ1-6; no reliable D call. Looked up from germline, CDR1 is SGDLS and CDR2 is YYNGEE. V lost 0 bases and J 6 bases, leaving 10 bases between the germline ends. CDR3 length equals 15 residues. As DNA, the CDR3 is TGTGCCAGCAGCGTAGGGAGTAGTAGTAATTCACCCCTCCACTTT. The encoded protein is CASSVGSSSNSPLHF.

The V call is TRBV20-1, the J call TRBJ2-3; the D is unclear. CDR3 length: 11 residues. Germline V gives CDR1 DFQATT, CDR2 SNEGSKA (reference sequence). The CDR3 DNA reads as TGCAGCTACTCTGATCGGGATACGCAGTATTTT. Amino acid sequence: CSYSDRDTQYF.

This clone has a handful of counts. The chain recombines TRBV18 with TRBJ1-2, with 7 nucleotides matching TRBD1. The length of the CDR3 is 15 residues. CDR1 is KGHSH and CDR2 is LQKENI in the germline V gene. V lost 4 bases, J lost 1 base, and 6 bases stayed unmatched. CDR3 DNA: TGTGCCAGCTCACTTAGACAGGGAGATAACTATGGCTACACCTTC. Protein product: CASSLRQGDNYGYTF.

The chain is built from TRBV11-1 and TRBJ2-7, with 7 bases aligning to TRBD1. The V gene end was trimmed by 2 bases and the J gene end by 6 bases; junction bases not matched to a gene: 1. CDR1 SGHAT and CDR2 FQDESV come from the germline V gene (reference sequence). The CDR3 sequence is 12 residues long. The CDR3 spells CASSLTGVEQYF. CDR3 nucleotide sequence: TGTGCCAGCAGCTTAACAGGGGTCGAGCAGTACTTC.

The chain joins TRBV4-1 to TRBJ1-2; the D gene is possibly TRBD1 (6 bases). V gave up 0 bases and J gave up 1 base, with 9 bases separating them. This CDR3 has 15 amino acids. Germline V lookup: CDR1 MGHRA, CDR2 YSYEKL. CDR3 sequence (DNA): TGCGCCAGCAGCCAAGATCGACAGGTTAACTATGGCTACACCTTC. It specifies CASSQDRQVNYGYTF.

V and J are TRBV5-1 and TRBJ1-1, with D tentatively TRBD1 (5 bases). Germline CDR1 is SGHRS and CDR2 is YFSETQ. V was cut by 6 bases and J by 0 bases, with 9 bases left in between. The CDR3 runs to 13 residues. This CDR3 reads CASTDSLNTEAFF. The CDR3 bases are TGCGCCAGCACAGACAGCCTGAACACTGAAGCTTTCTTT.

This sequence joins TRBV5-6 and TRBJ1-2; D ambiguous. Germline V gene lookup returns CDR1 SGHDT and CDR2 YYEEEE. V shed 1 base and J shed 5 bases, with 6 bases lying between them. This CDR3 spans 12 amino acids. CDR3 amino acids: CASSLYTYGYTF. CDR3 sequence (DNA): TGTGCCAGCAGCTTGTATACTTATGGCTACACCTTC. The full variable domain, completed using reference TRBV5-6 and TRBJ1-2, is DAGVTQSPTHLIKTRGQQVTLRCSPKSGHDTVSWYQQALGQGPQFIFQYYEEEERQRGNFPDRFSGHQFPNYSSELNVNALLLGDSALYLCASSLYTYGYTFGSGTRLTVV.

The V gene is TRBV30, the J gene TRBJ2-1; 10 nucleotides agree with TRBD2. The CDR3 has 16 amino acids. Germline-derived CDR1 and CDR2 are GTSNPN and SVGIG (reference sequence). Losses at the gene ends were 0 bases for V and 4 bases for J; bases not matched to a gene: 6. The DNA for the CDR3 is TGTGCCTGGAGTGTAAGTCTGACTAGCGGGTACAATGAGCAGTTCTTC. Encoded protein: CAWSVSLTSGYNEQFF.

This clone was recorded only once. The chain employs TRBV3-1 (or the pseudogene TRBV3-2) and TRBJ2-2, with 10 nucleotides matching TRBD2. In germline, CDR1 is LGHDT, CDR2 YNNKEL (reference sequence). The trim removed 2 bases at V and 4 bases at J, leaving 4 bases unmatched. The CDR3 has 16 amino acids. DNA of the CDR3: TGTGCCAGCAGCCAACTTAGCGGGAGGAGCACCGGGGAGCTGTTTTTT. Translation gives CASSQLSGRSTGELFF.

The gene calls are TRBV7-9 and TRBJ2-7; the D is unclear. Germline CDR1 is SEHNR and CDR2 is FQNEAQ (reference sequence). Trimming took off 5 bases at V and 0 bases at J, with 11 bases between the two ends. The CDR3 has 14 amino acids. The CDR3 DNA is TGTGCCAGCAGCCCGCGTGACACCTCCTACGAGCAGTACTTC. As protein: CASSPRDTSYEQYF.

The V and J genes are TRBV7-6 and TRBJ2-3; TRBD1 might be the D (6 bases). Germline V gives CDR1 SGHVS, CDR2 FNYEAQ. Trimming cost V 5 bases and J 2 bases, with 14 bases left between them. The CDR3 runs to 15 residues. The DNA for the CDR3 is TGTGCCAGCAGCCGCAAACAGGGTTTCACAGATACGCAGTATTTT. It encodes CASSRKQGFTDTQYF.

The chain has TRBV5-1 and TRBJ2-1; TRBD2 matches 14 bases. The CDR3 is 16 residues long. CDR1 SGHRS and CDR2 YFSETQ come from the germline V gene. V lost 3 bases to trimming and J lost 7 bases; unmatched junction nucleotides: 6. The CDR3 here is CASSSAGTSGGNEQFF. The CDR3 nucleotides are TGCGCCAGCAGCTCGGCCGGGACTAGCGGGGGTAATGAGCAGTTCTTC.

The CDR3 loop is CASMRGQGLERSTDTQYF. The CDR3 nucleotides are TGTGCCTCGATGAGGGGACAGGGCCTGGAGCGTAGCACAGATACGCAGTATTTT. The chain recombines TRBV30 with TRBJ2-3; 9 bases fit TRBD1. Germline V CDR1 and CDR2: GTSNPN, SVGIG (reference sequence). The trim removed 7 bases at V and 0 bases at J, leaving 17 bases unmatched. This CDR3 contains 18 residues.

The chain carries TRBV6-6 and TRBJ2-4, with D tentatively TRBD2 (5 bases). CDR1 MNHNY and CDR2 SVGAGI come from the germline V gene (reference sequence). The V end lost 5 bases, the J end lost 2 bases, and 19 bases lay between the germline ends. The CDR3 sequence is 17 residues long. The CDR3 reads CASSPLAMFGSKNIQYF. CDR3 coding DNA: TGTGCCAGCAGTCCCCTAGCTATGTTTGGGTCCAAAAACATTCAGTACTTC.

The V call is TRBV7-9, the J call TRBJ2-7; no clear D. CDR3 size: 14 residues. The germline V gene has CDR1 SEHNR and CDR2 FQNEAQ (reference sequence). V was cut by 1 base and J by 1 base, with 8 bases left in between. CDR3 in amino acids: CASSLEEESYEQYF. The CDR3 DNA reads TGTGCCAGCAGCTTAGAAGAAGAGTCCTACGAGCAGTACTTC.

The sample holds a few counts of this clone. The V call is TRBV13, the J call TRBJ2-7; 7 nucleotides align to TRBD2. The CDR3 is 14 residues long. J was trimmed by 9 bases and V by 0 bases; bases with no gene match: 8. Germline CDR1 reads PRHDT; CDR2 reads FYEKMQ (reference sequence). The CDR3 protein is CASSLGLFREGQYF. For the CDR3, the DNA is TGTGCCAGCAGCTTAGGCCTTTTCAGGGAGGGGCAGTACTTC. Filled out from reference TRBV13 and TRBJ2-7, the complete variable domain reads AAGVIQSPRHLIKEKRETATLKCYPIPRHDTVYWYQQGPGQDPQFLISFYEKMQSDKGSIPDRFSAQQFSDYHSELNMSSLELGDSALYFCASSLGLFREGQYFGPGTRLTVT.

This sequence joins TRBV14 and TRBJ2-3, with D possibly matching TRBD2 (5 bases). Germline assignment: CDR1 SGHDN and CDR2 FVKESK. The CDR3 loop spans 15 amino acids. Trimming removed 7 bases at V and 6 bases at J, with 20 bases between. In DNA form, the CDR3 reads TGTGCCAGCAACAATGGGCGGGCGGAGTTGGATACGCAGTATTTT. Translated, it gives CASNNGRAELDTQYF.

The CDR3 bases are TGTGCCAGCAGCGTAGGATTGGCGGGGGGCCTTCTTTCCTACGAGCAGTACTTC. Encoded protein: CASSVGLAGGLLSYEQYF. The chain links TRBV9 to TRBJ2-7, with TRBD2 identical over 8 bases. Per germline, CDR1 SGDLS and CDR2 YYNGEE. CDR3 length: 18 amino acids. Trimming at V came to 0 bases and at J to 1 base, leaving 12 bases not matched to a gene.

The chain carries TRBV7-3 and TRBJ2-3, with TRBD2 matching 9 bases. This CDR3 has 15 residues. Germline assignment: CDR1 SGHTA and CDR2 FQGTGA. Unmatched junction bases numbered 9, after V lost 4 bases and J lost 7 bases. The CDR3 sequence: CASSSTAGGGNTQYF. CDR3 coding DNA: TGTGCCAGCAGCTCTACAGCGGGGGGCGGAAATACGCAGTATTTT.

Here the CDR3 reads CASSSYGRTTPNEQFF. The CDR3 DNA reads as TGTGCCAGCAGCTCTTATGGCCGGACTACCCCGAATGAGCAGTTCTTC. The chain recombines TRBV7-6 with TRBJ2-1; maybe TRBD2 (6 bases). CDR3 length equals 16 residues. Deletions cut 4 bases from V and 7 bases from J, with 20 bases between. CDR1 is SGHVS, CDR2 FNYEAQ, per germline.

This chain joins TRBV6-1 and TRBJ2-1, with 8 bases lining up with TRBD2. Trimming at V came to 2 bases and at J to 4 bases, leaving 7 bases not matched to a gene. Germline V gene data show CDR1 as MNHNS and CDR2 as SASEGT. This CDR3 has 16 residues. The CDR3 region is CASSESSGGPYNEQFF. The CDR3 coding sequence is TGTGCCAGCAGTGAATCGAGCGGGGGCCCTTACAATGAGCAGTTCTTC.

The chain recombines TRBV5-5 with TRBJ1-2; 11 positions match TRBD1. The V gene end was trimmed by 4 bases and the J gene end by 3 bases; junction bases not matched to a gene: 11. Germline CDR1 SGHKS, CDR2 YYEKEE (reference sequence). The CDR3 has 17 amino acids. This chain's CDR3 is CASSLKGPGQGDYGYTF. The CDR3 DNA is TGTGCCAGCAGCCTCAAGGGCCCGGGACAGGGGGACTATGGCTACACCTTC.

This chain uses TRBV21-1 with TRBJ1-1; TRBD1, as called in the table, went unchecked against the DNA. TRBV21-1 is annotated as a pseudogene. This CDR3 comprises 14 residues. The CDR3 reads CASSKGAQNTEAFF. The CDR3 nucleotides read TGTGCCAGCAGCAAAGGGGCACAGAACACTGAAGCTTTCTTT.

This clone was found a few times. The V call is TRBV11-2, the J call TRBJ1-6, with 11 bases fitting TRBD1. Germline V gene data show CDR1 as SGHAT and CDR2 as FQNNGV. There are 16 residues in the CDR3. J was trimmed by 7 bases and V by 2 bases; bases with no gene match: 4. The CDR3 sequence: CASSLPGTGGNSPLHF. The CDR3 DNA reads TGTGCCAGCAGCTTACCCGGGACAGGGGGAAATTCACCCCTCCACTTT.